This T cell receptor beta chain was identified during a study of shared clonotypes between healthy human individuals. Roughly 200 ng DNA, around 30,000 T cell genomes, went into each sorted-subset replicate PCR. Some clones are missing from TCRdb's copy, which holds only in-frame ones; the method was immunoSEQ multiplex PCR. This table holds about 1.1 million clones, roughly 80% found once. Study observations and caveats: Clonotype sharing among donors was expected to depend on sequencing depth.

For this clone: Its antigen remains unidentified.

There are 15 residues in the CDR3. With V trimmed by 8 bases and J by 4 bases, 6 bases remained unmatched. CDR1 and CDR2 (germline): MNHEY, SVGAGI. The chain is built from TRBV6-5 and TRBJ2-7; 15 positions match TRBD2. The sample taken for sequencing was memory CD4+ T cells from PBMCs. The subset here: CD45RA-negative fraction. This receptor was identified in a man younger than 30 in good health. Some clones in this sample may be carry-over from other donors' samples. The CDR3 loop reads CASGLAGGWGYEQYF. For the CDR3, the DNA is TGTGCCAGCGGACTAGCGGGAGGGTGGGGGTACGAGCAGTACTTC.